This T cell receptor (beta chain) was documented in a study of T cell responses to AZD1222 COVID-19 vaccine. Method: immunoSEQ multiplex PCR; TCRdb's copy keeps in-frame clones and lacks some. The table has 100,000 to 150,000 clones, around 87% seen once. J was trimmed by 5 bases and V by 8 bases; bases with no gene match: 14. Germline lookup yields CDR1 SEHNR and CDR2 FQNEAQ (reference sequence). This CDR3 is built from 15 residues. This chain joins TRBV7-9 and TRBJ1-2; 7 positions agree with TRBD1. The source is an adult in good health. The source material was peripheral blood, sampled on day 0 of AZD1222 vaccination. CDR3 bases: TGTGCCAGCGTGGGACTCGACAGGGAAGAATATGGCTACACCTTC. Its translation is CASVGLDREEYGYTF.